This T cell receptor beta chain originates from a study of blood T cell repertoires in COVID-19. Trimming cost V 6 bases and J 14 bases, with 15 bases left between them. The length of the CDR3 is 11 residues. Germline V gene data show CDR1 as MNHEY and CDR2 as SVGEGT. Participants came from roughly 23 US areas, aged roughly 18 to 89 years. Some clones are missing from TCRdb's copy, which holds only in-frame ones; the method was immunoSEQ multiplex PCR. Of 250,000 or so clones in the sample, around nine tenths were seen once. V is TRBV6-2 or TRBV6-3 and J is TRBJ2-3; D is ambiguous. The TCR comes from a young man who had recovered from COVID-19. The sample was PBMCs or T cells enriched from blood (not recorded which). CDR3 sequence (DNA): TGTGCCAGCAGCTCGACTCCTACTGTGTATTTT. The encoded protein is CASSSTPTVYF.